This T cell receptor beta chain emerged from a study of OX40 agonist ivuxolimab in advanced cancers. The CDR3 has 11 amino acids. Trimming removed 11 bases from V and 4 bases from J, with 11 bases in between. With respect to this clone: The antigen is unknown.

Some clones are missing from TCRdb's copy, which holds only in-frame ones; the method was immunoSEQ multiplex PCR. The sample yields around 80,000 clones, just over 85% seen once. Study-wide results and limits: The CD4+ and CD8+ T cells in the blood had expanded clonally by week 6 at 0.1 to 3.0 mg/kg. More expanded clones were seen, on average, in CD8+ T cells than in CD4+.

The receptor was derived from an adult with an advanced solid tumor such as melanoma, head and neck, liver or kidney cancer. The gene calls are TRBV23-1 and TRBJ1-1; D is unresolved. TRBV23-1 is filed as an ORF, its function uncertain. Sequences were derived from CD4+ or CD8+ T cells sorted from blood, sampled in a trial of the OX40 agonist ivuxolimab. CDR3 in DNA: TGCGCCCGGCGTCGGGTCACTGAAGCTTTCTTT. Its protein is CARRRVTEAFF.